The 23 T cell receptor beta chains below come from one sample, sequenced in a study of OX40 agonist ivuxolimab in advanced cancers. Sequencing used immunoSEQ multiplex PCR; TCRdb keeps in-frame clones, though not all of them. The sample consists of 60,000 or so clones, 84% of them appearing once. The sequenced sample was CD4+ or CD8+ T cells sorted from blood, obtained in a trial of the OX40 agonist ivuxolimab. All receptors come from an adult with an advanced solid tumor such as melanoma, head and neck, liver or kidney cancer.

The gene calls are TRBV11-2 and TRBJ1-2; a weak D match, TRBD1 (5 bases). Looked up from germline, CDR1 is SGHAT and CDR2 is FQNNGV. CDR3 size: 14 residues. Trimming shortened V by 1 base and J by 8 bases, and 14 bases separated the two germline ends. CDR3 region: CASSLGAGDDGYTF. DNA of the CDR3: TGTGCCAGCAGCTTAGGAGCGGGGGACGACGGCTACACCTTC.

For the CDR3, the DNA is TGCGCCAGCAGTGGATCCGGGACAGGGGAGGCTAATGAAAAACTGTTTTTT. Translated, it gives CASSGSGTGEANEKLFF. The chain carries TRBV10-1 and TRBJ1-4; 10 bases align to TRBD1. The length of the CDR3 is 17 residues. With V trimmed by 4 bases and J by 3 bases, 8 bases remained unmatched. Germline values: CDR1 WNHNN, CDR2 SYGVQD (reference sequence).

The V call is TRBV4-1, the J call TRBJ2-5, with 7 bases matching TRBD1. Trimming at V came to 1 base and at J to 9 bases, leaving 17 bases not matched to a gene. The CDR3 is 17 amino acids. Germline V lookup: CDR1 MGHRA, CDR2 YSYEKL. This chain's CDR3 is CASSQAPRGQLHGPQYF. CDR3 sequence (DNA): TGCGCCAGCAGCCAAGCGCCTCGGGGACAGCTACATGGCCCCCAGTACTTC.

The V and J genes are TRBV7-3 and TRBJ1-1, with D tentatively TRBD1 (5 bases). Germline CDR1 and CDR2: SGHTA and FQGTGA. V shed 3 bases and J shed 1 base, with 27 bases lying between them. There are 20 residues in the CDR3. The CDR3 reads CASSFSVRLGALGGNTEAFF. The CDR3 DNA reads TGTGCCAGCAGCTTTTCCGTTCGTCTTGGGGCGTTGGGTGGGAACACTGAAGCTTTCTTT. Full variable domain (missing parts from reference TRBV7-3 and TRBJ1-1): GAGVSQTPSNKVTEKGKYVELRCDPISGHTALYWYRQSLGQGPEFLIYFQGTGAADDSGLPNDRFFAVRPEGSVSTLKIQRTERGDSAVYLCASSFSVRLGALGGNTEAFFGQGTRLTVV.

The chain links TRBV14 to TRBJ1-4; 9 positions agree with TRBD1. The CDR3 extends over 16 amino acids. Unmatched junction bases numbered 7, after V lost 0 bases and J lost 8 bases. Germline V gene sequence: CDR1 SGHDN, CDR2 FVKESK. CDR3 bases: TGTGCCAGCAGCCAAGATCAGGACAGGGGCCAGGAAAAACTGTTTTTT. Its translation is CASSQDQDRGQEKLFF.

The chain is built from TRBV7-9 and TRBJ2-7, with 12 nucleotides matching TRBD2. Unmatched junction bases numbered 5, after V lost 5 bases and J lost 3 bases. Germline V gene sequence: CDR1 SEHNR, CDR2 FQNEAQ (reference sequence). This CDR3 has 15 amino acids. The CDR3 protein is CASSPSGGDYYEQYF. In nucleotides, the CDR3 is TGTGCCAGCAGCCCTAGCGGGGGGGACTACTACGAGCAGTACTTC.

V is TRBV11-2 and J is TRBJ2-3, with TRBD1 matching 8 bases. Germline assignment: CDR1 SGHAT and CDR2 FQNNGV. CDR3 length: 15 amino acids. V dropped 5 bases and J dropped 6; count of bases not matched to a gene: 10. CDR3 residues: CASSRDRGSGDTQYF. DNA of the CDR3: TGTGCCAGCAGCCGCGACAGGGGTTCAGGGGATACGCAGTATTTT.

The CDR3 loop reads CAIRTQVMDTEAFF. The CDR3 region has the DNA TGTGCCATCAGGACCCAGGTAATGGACACTGAAGCTTTCTTT. This chain joins TRBV10-3 and TRBJ1-1; D unclear. Trimming stripped 6 bases from V and 3 bases from J, with 14 bases between. Per germline, CDR1 ENHRY and CDR2 SYGVKD. The CDR3 runs to 14 residues.

This clone was observed at least ten times. The chain joins TRBV28 to TRBJ1-2; D is undetermined. V lost 8 bases and J lost 7, with 11 bases in between. The length of the CDR3 is 11 residues. The germline gives CDR1 MDHEN, CDR2 SYDVKM. CDR3 amino acids: CASGREGGYTF. CDR3 DNA: TGTGCCAGCGGGAGGGAAGGTGGCTACACCTTC.

This clone came up a few times. The chain recombines TRBV27 with TRBJ2-2; 9 bases fit TRBD2. Germline V lookup: CDR1 MNHEY, CDR2 SMNVEV (reference sequence). This CDR3 comprises 15 residues. V trimming: 8 bases; J trimming: 5 bases; junction bases outside the gene matches: 9. The CDR3 loop reads CASQAGGHGTGELFF. The DNA for the CDR3 is TGTGCCAGCCAAGCGGGGGGCCATGGGACCGGGGAGCTGTTTTTT.

The rearrangement links TRBV5-1 to TRBJ2-2; D unresolved. Germline V gene sequence: CDR1 SGHRS, CDR2 YFSETQ. This CDR3 is built from 14 residues. V was cut by 0 bases and J by 1 base, with 4 bases left in between. CDR3 loop: CASSLDLNTGELFF. CDR3 in DNA: TGCGCCAGCAGCTTGGATTTGAACACCGGGGAGCTGTTTTTT.

This chain uses TRBV20-1 with TRBJ2-1, with D unclear. The V gene lost 5 bases and the J gene lost 5 bases, with 7 bases spanning the gap. Per germline, CDR1 DFQATT and CDR2 SNEGSKA (reference sequence). The CDR3 has 11 residues. The CDR3: CSARRNNEQFF. The CDR3 bases are TGCAGTGCTCGGCGGAACAATGAGCAGTTCTTC.

V is TRBV6-5 and J is TRBJ1-4; D unresolved. The V gene lost 6 bases and the J gene lost 0 bases, with 11 bases spanning the gap. In germline, CDR1 is MNHEY, CDR2 SVGAGI. The CDR3 consists of 15 residues. CDR3 protein: CASSPSLATNEKLFF. CDR3 nucleotides: TGTGCCAGCAGCCCCAGCCTAGCAACTAATGAAAAACTGTTTTTT.

This clone has a handful of counts. The chain is built from TRBV2 and TRBJ1-1; possible D gene TRBD1, 5 bases. The CDR3 is made up of 15 amino acids. The germline CDR1 and CDR2 sequences are SNHLY and FYNNEI. Between the trimmed V and J ends, which lost 3 bases and 4 bases, there was a span of 15 bases. CDR3: CASSERTSGGTEAFF. The CDR3 DNA is TGTGCCAGCAGTGAGCGGACATCGGGGGGCACTGAAGCTTTCTTT.

This chain uses TRBV29-1 with TRBJ1-1, with D uncertain. Germline CDR1 and CDR2: SQVTM and ANQGSEA. This CDR3 region has 12 residues. V was clipped by 7 bases and J by 3 bases, with 12 bases between them. The CDR3 loop is CSAVGVYTEAFF. DNA of the CDR3: TGCAGCGCAGTTGGTGTCTACACTGAAGCTTTCTTT.

The V and J genes are TRBV5-5 and TRBJ2-7; no clear D gene. CDR3 length: 13 amino acids. Trimming pared 4 bases from V and 2 bases from J, leaving 10 bases between. Germline values: CDR1 SGHKS, CDR2 YYEKEE (reference sequence). CDR3 amino acids: CASSTSATYEQYF. The CDR3 DNA sequence: TGTGCCAGCAGCACCTCGGCTACCTACGAGCAGTACTTC.

The rearrangement joins TRBV5-1 to TRBJ2-5, with unresolved D. V lost 1 base to trimming and J lost 5 bases, with 15 bases between them. Germline assignment: CDR1 SGHRS and CDR2 YFSETQ. CDR3 length: 15 amino acids. CDR3: CASSLRPMARETQYF. The CDR3 bases are TGCGCCAGCAGCTTGAGGCCTATGGCGCGGGAGACCCAGTACTTC.

CDR3: CASSYRAGYTF. The CDR3 DNA reads as TGTGCCAGCAGTTACAGAGCGGGCTACACCTTC. This sequence joins TRBV6-5 and TRBJ1-2; no reliable D call. Germline-derived CDR1 and CDR2 are MNHEY and SVGAGI. This CDR3 spans 11 amino acids. Deletions cut 2 bases from V and 8 bases from J, with 6 bases between.

The rearrangement uses TRBV7-7 and TRBJ1-5; 9 bases agree with TRBD1. Trimming at V came to 5 bases and at J to 6 bases, leaving 5 bases not matched to a gene. Germline V gene sequence: CDR1 SSHAT, CDR2 FNYEAQ (reference sequence). The CDR3 extends over 14 amino acids. CDR3 nucleotide sequence: TGTGCCAGCAGCCCAGGGACAGGGAGTCAGCCCCAGCATTTT. Translation gives CASSPGTGSQPQHF.

The chain uses TRBV10-3 and TRBJ2-5; TRBD1 is a possible D gene (6 bases). Trimming left V 10 bases short and J 5 bases short, with 17 bases between. The CDR3 extends over 13 amino acids. From germline, CDR1 is ENHRY and CDR2 SYGVKD. In DNA, the CDR3 is TGTGCCACCACCCGGGACACACGGGAGACCCAGTACTTC. Translation: CATTRDTRETQYF.

This clone is categorized as medium-sized (0.01 to 0.1%). The chain combines TRBV6-1 with TRBJ1-2; 12 bases agree with TRBD1. The germline V gene has CDR1 MNHNS and CDR2 SASEGT. The CDR3 totals 17 residues. J lost 2 bases, V lost 3 bases, and 7 bases had no gene match. Here the CDR3 DNA reads TGTGCCAGCAGTGAGCGGGACAGGGGGCGGCCCAACTATGGCTACACCTTC. Its translation is CASSERDRGRPNYGYTF.

CDR3: CASSLRDSRNTEAFF. In DNA form, the CDR3 reads TGTGCCAGCAGCTTACGGGACAGTCGAAACACTGAAGCTTTCTTT. The genes are TRBV9 and TRBJ1-1, with TRBD1 matching 7 bases. The germline V gene encodes CDR1 SGDLS and CDR2 YYNGEE. With 4 bases clipped from V and 2 bases from J, the junction kept 8 bases outside the gene matches. CDR3 length: 15 residues. Full variable domain (missing parts from reference TRBV9 and TRBJ1-1): DSGVTQTPKHLITATGQRVTLRCSPRSGDLSVYWYQQSLDQGLQFLIQYYNGEERAKGNILERFSAQQFPDLHSELNLSSLELGDSALYFCASSLRDSRNTEAFFGQGTRLTVV.

This chain uses TRBV11-2 with TRBJ2-1, with TRBD2 as a possible D gene (6 bases). V was trimmed by 2 bases and J by 6 bases, leaving 20 bases between them. The V gene's germline CDR1 is SGHAT and CDR2 FQNNGV. The CDR3 consists of 17 residues. In DNA, the CDR3 is TGTGCCAGCAGCTTAAGGTTCGGGGGAAAGGGAGTCAATGAGCAGTTCTTC. Its translation: CASSLRFGGKGVNEQFF.